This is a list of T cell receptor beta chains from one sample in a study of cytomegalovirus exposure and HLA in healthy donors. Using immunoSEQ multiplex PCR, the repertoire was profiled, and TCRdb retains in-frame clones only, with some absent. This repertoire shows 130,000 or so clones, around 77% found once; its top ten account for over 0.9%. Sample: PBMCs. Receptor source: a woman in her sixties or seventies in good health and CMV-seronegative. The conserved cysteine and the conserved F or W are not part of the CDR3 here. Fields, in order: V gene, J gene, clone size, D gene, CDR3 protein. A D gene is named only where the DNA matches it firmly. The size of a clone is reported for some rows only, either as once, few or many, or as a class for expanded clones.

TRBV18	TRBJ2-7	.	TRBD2	ASSRTSGGGYEQY
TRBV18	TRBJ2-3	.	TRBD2	ASSSRTSGPTDTQY
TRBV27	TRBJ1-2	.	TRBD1	ASSPGGPGYGYT
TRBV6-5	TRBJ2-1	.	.	ASSYSWSSVYNEQF
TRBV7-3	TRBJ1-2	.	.	ASSPGGGYGYT
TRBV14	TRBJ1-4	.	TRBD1	ASSRDRASGKLF
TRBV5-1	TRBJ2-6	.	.	ASGSSRGPPGANVLT
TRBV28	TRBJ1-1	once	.	AIIGSLNTEAF
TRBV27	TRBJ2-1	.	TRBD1	ASSPGQGAGNEQF
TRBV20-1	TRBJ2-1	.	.	SAPGGIEQF
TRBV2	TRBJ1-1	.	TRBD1	ASSGTGLNLAF
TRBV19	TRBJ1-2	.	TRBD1	ASSIPGGPNYGYT
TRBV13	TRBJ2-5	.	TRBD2	ASSRQGLAEGETQY
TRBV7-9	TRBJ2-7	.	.	ASSLESGPYEQY
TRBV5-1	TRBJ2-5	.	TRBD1	ASSLDGDRKETQY